The 2 T cell receptor beta chains given below trace back to one sample, sequenced in a study of blood T cells in healthy people across ages. The use of a sample-barcoded 5' primer and a J-beta primer mix characterized a second PCR of about 6 to 11 cycles. TCRdb fed the 5' RACE reads into MiXCR, producing one record per CDR3 protein. This table holds approximately 1,700,000 distinct CDR3 sequences, roughly 43% found once. The sequenced material came from blood. The receptors stem from a human donor in good health.

V usage is TRBV12-3 or TRBV12-4 and J usage is TRBJ2-1; the D is unclear. The V end was cut by 6 bases, the J end by 0 bases, with 18 bases between. The CDR3 covers 17 residues. This CDR3 is CASRSGPFQFSYNEQFF. The CDR3 DNA sequence: TGTGCCAGCAGATCCGGGCCATTCCAGTTCTCCTACAATGAGCAGTTCTTC.

The rearrangement uses TRBV15 and TRBJ2-5; D not certain. The J call may be mistaken, given a closer DNA end match to TRBJ2-7. The CDR3 contains 13 residues. The V gene's germline CDR1 is LNHNV and CDR2 YYDKDF (reference sequence). The CDR3 nucleotides read TGTGCCACCAGCACCCGATACGGCTACGAGCAGTACTTC. As protein: CATSTRYGYEQYF.